The 25 T cell receptor beta chains below come from one sample, sequenced in a study of human T cells and chemical hapten exposure. TCRdb reanalysed the RACE reads using MiXCR and keeps one entry per CDR3 protein. This table holds 200,000 to 300,000 distinct CDR3 sequences, roughly 8.9% found once. The time point: pre-sensitization, week 0. Treatment reported: therapeutic diphenylcyclopropenone sensitization with weekly scalp DPC. The material was whole blood, obtained in connection with sensitization to the hapten diphenylcyclopropenone (DPC). The receptors were gathered from a woman in her thirties or forties with alopecia areata. Some clones in this sample may be carry-over from other donors' samples.

This clonotype was seen many times. The chain carries TRBV28 and TRBJ2-1, with D perhaps matching TRBD1 (6 bases). CDR3 size: 15 residues. Trimming pared 3 bases from V and 4 bases from J, leaving 13 bases between. CDR1 MDHEN and CDR2 SYDVKM come from the germline V gene. CDR3 in DNA: TGTGCCAGCAGTTTGGGGCAGGGGCCATACAATGAGCAGTTCTTC. It yields the protein CASSLGQGPYNEQFF. The full variable domain, its missing parts supplied by reference TRBV28 and TRBJ2-1, is DVKVTQSSRYLVKRTGEKVFLECVQDMDHENMFWYRQDPGLGLRLIYFSYDVKMKEKGDIPEGYSVSREKKERFSLILESASTNQTSMYLCASSLGQGPYNEQFFGPGTRLTVL.

This sequence joins TRBV20-1 and TRBJ2-7; D is unclear. Per the germline V gene, CDR1 is DFQATT and CDR2 is SNEGSKA (reference sequence). Trimming removed 7 bases at V and 4 bases at J, with 14 bases between. This CDR3 spans 12 amino acids. The CDR3 sequence: CSVGQIIYEQYF. CDR3 bases: TGCAGTGTCGGGCAGATAATTTACGAGCAGTACTTC.

This clonotype was observed at least ten times. In DNA, the CDR3 is TGTGCCAGCAGCCTGGGACCCAGGGCGAGAGAGCAGTACTTC. Protein product: CASSLGPRAREQYF. The rearrangement joins TRBV27 to TRBJ2-7; D possibly uses TRBD1 or TRBD2 (5 bases each). Trimming took off 6 bases at V and 7 bases at J, with 19 bases between the two ends. The CDR3 sequence is 14 residues long. Germline V gives CDR1 MNHEY, CDR2 SMNVEV (reference sequence).

The chain recombines TRBV24-1 with TRBJ1-5, with a weak D call TRBD1 (6 bases). The CDR3 is 16 amino acids. Trimming stripped 2 bases from V and 5 bases from J, with 15 bases between. Germline-derived CDR1 and CDR2 are KGHDR and SFDVKD. CDR3: CATSDSERGKDQPQHF. The CDR3 DNA reads TGTGCCACCAGTGATTCCGAAAGGGGGAAGGATCAGCCCCAGCATTTT.

This clonotype was counted only a few times. The J gene is TRBJ1-1, the V gene TRBV27; no firm D call. CDR1 and CDR2 (germline): MNHEY, SMNVEV (reference sequence). CDR3 size: 13 residues. V was cut by 6 bases and J by 1 base, with 9 bases left in between. The CDR3 DNA is TGTGCCAGCAGCCGAAAAGAGAACACTGAAGCTTTCTTT. As protein: CASSRKENTEAFF.

In the case of this clonotype: At one end the junction does not follow the germline gene, possibly because of a read error. CDR3 coding DNA: TGTGCCAGCAGCCAAGCAGTAGCCAAAAACAGTCAGTACTTC. As protein: CASSQAVAKNSQYF. The chain recombines TRBV3-1 with TRBJ2-4; no clear D. Per the germline V gene, CDR1 is LGHDT and CDR2 is YNNKEL (reference sequence). The length of the CDR3 is 14 residues.

This clonotype was observed a handful of times. The chain has TRBV27 and TRBJ2-1; D is undetermined. V was pared by 0 bases and J by 0 bases, with 9 bases between. The CDR3 runs to 16 residues. Germline assignment: CDR1 MNHEY and CDR2 SMNVEV (reference sequence). In nucleotides, the CDR3 is TGTGCCAGCAGTTTATCTGGACCCCACTCCTACAATGAGCAGTTCTTC. Its protein is CASSLSGPHSYNEQFF.

The V and J genes are TRBV5-6 and TRBJ2-7; 11 bases align to TRBD1. CDR1 is SGHDT, CDR2 YYEEEE, per germline. The CDR3 runs to 14 residues. Trimming cost V 6 bases and J 7 bases; bases outside gene matches: 9. DNA of the CDR3: TGTGCCAGCACCTTCGGACAGGGGGCGTGGGAGCAGTACTTC. Amino acids: CASTFGQGAWEQYF.

This clonotype was seen many times. The genes are TRBV7-2 and TRBJ2-1; D is perhaps TRBD2 (6 bases). The germline V and J ends were trimmed by 4 bases and 0 bases, with 13 bases remaining between them. Germline values: CDR1 SGHTA, CDR2 FQGNSA. The CDR3 is made up of 16 amino acids. The CDR3 spells CASSYLAGSSYNEQFF. In DNA form, the CDR3 reads TGTGCCAGCAGCTACCTGGCGGGGAGCTCCTACAATGAGCAGTTCTTC.

The chain has TRBV3-2 and TRBJ2-7; the table gives TRBD1 as D, unverified against the DNA. TRBV3-2 is described as a pseudogene. The CDR3 spans 17 residues. CDR3 residues: CASSQELAGQGVYEQYF. CDR3 in DNA: TGTGCCAGCAGCCAAGAACTAGCGGGACAGGGCGTCTACGAGCAGTACTTC.

This clonotype has at least ten counts. The chain joins TRBV6-5 to TRBJ1-2; TRBD1 is a possible D gene (6 bases). Germline V lookup: CDR1 MNHEY, CDR2 SVGAGI. The CDR3 has 15 amino acids. Deletions cut 7 bases from V and 4 bases from J, with 19 bases between. The CDR3 reads CASTPGGTSFYGYTF. The CDR3 DNA reads as TGTGCCAGCACCCCTGGGGGCACTTCATTCTATGGCTACACCTTC.

This rearrangement joins TRBV10-3 to TRBJ2-3; D remains unclear. The V gene lost 4 bases and the J gene lost 0 bases, with 8 bases spanning the gap. This CDR3 is 14 amino acids long. Germline V CDR1 and CDR2: ENHRY, SYGVKD. The CDR3 protein is CAISVGQSTDTQYF. DNA for the CDR3: TGTGCCATCAGTGTTGGCCAGAGCACAGATACGCAGTATTTT.

A few counts support this clonotype. This chain uses TRBV29-1 with TRBJ2-7; 10 nucleotides line up with TRBD2. This CDR3 region has 16 residues. Germline V lookup: CDR1 SQVTM, CDR2 ANQGSEA. Germline trimming cut 4 bases from V and 2 bases from J; bases unmatched to any gene: 11. CDR3: CSVGVLAGVGAYEQYF. For the CDR3, the DNA is TGCAGCGTTGGTGTCCTAGCGGGAGTAGGGGCCTACGAGCAGTACTTC.

This clonotype was found a few times. The chain has TRBV4-2 and TRBJ2-1; D gene ambiguous. The CDR3 runs 13 residues. Germline loops: CDR1 LGHNA, CDR2 YNFKEQ. V lost 2 bases and J lost 9, with 11 bases in between. The CDR3 DNA sequence: TGTGCCAGCAGCCAAAGTCGTGGTCTTGAGCAGTTCTTC. It codes for CASSQSRGLEQFF.

The rearrangement links TRBV2 to TRBJ2-5; 9 nucleotides agree with TRBD2. Germline V lookup: CDR1 SNHLY, CDR2 FYNNEI. The CDR3 has 12 residues. J lost 3 bases, V lost 11 bases, and 4 bases had no gene match. CDR3 amino acids: CAGGLAKETQYF. CDR3 nucleotide sequence: TGTGCCGGCGGACTAGCGAAAGAGACCCAGTACTTC.

This clonotype was seen only a few times. The CDR3 DNA sequence: TGTGCCAGCAGCTTGGAGAGAAATCAGCCCCAGCATTTT. Protein sequence: CASSLERNQPQHF. The chain combines TRBV7-2 with TRBJ1-5, with D hard to call. Germline V lookup: CDR1 SGHTA, CDR2 FQGNSA. The V end lost 3 bases, the J end lost 4 bases, and 7 bases lay between the germline ends. The CDR3 spans 13 residues.

This clonotype has a count of ten or more. The J gene is TRBJ1-2, the V gene TRBV29-1; D is unclear. Germline CDR1 and CDR2: SQVTM and ANQGSEA. There are 12 residues in the CDR3. Trimming pared 8 bases from V and 8 bases from J, leaving 18 bases between. This chain's CDR3 is CSPWTLITGYTF. The CDR3 coding sequence is TGCAGCCCTTGGACCTTAATCACAGGCTACACCTTC.

Concerning this clonotype: An end of the junction does not agree with germline; a read error may underlie this. The J gene is TRBJ2-5, the V gene TRBV27, with 8 nucleotides matching TRBD1. The germline V gene encodes CDR1 MNHEY and CDR2 SMNVEV (reference sequence). The CDR3 has 16 amino acids. DNA of the CDR3: TGTGCCAGCAGGAGCTTGCAGGGGGCGGAACAAGAGACCCAGCACTTC. Translation: CASRSLQGAEQETQHF.

This clonotype was detected a few times. The V and J genes are TRBV2 and TRBJ2-3; D is undetermined. The germline gives CDR1 SNHLY, CDR2 FYNNEI. The CDR3 runs 12 residues. The V and J ends lost 6 bases and 10 bases respectively, with 14 bases between them. CDR3: CASSRKERPQYF. The CDR3 DNA is TGTGCCAGCAGCCGTAAAGAGAGGCCGCAGTATTTT.

This clonotype was seen more than once but under ten times. This chain links TRBV20-1 with TRBJ2-1; 9 nucleotides match TRBD2. Unmatched junction bases numbered 7, after V lost 5 bases and J lost 8 bases. Per germline, CDR1 DFQATT and CDR2 SNEGSKA (reference sequence). This CDR3 comprises 13 residues. The CDR3 nucleotides read TGCAGTGCTTCCGGGACTAGCCCCCATGAGCAGTTCTTC. Its translation: CSASGTSPHEQFF.

The CDR3 protein is CASSSGGRAVGETQYF. The CDR3, as DNA: TGTGCCAGCAGTTCTGGCGGGAGGGCGGTAGGGGAGACCCAGTACTTC. V usage is TRBV28 and J usage is TRBJ2-5; 9 bases line up with TRBD2. Germline-derived CDR1 and CDR2 are MDHEN and SYDVKM. Trimming at V came to 4 bases and at J to 5 bases, leaving 11 bases not matched to a gene. The CDR3 totals 16 residues.

In its sample, this clonotype was seen a few times. V and J are TRBV7-9 and TRBJ2-3; 8 bases match TRBD2. Trimming took 8 bases from V and 3 from J; bases not matched to a gene: 4. The CDR3 loop spans 13 amino acids. Germline CDR1 reads SEHNR; CDR2 reads FQNEAQ (reference sequence). CDR3 DNA: TGTGCCAGCTTGTCTAGCGGGACAGATACGCAGTATTTT. Translating it yields CASLSSGTDTQYF.

This clonotype was found a few times. This chain connects TRBV7-9 to TRBJ1-1; 9 positions match TRBD1. The V segment lost 5 bases and the J segment 7 bases; nucleotides outside the gene matches: 11. The CDR3 consists of 15 residues. CDR1 is SEHNR and CDR2 is FQNEAQ in the germline V gene (reference sequence). CDR3 residues: CASSPAGTGFGEAFF. CDR3 coding DNA: TGTGCCAGCAGCCCGGCCGGGACAGGGTTTGGTGAAGCTTTCTTT.

This clonotype came up a few times. The gene calls are TRBV12-3 or TRBV12-4 and TRBJ1-2, with D unclear. CDR3 length equals 13 residues. Trimming cost V 5 bases and J 5 bases, with 12 bases left between them. CDR3 nucleotides: TGTGCCAGCAGTCGGGATCCTTCTTATGGCTACACCTTC. It codes for CASSRDPSYGYTF.

This clonotype was recorded many times. CDR3 coding DNA: TGCAGTGCTAGAGAAAAATACAGGGGTGGTAATTCACCCCTCCACTTT. Translated: CSAREKYRGGNSPLHF. The chain joins TRBV20-1 to TRBJ1-6; 7 bases fit TRBD1. The CDR3 runs to 16 residues. The germline V gene has CDR1 DFQATT and CDR2 SNEGSKA (reference sequence). V shed 0 bases and J 6 bases; nucleotides not matched to a gene: 8.